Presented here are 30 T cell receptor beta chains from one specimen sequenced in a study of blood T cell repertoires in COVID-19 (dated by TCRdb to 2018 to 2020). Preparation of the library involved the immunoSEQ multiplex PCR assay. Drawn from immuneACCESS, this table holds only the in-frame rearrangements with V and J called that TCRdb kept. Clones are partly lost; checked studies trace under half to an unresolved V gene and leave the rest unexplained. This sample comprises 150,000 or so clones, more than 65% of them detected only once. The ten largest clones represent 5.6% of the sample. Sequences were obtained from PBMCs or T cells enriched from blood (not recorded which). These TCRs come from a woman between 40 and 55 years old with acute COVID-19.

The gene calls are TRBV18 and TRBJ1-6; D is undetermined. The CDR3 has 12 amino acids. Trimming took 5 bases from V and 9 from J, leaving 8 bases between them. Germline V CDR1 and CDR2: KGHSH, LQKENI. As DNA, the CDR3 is TGTGCCAGCTCATCGGGTACTTCACCCCTCCACTTT. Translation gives CASSSGTSPLHF.

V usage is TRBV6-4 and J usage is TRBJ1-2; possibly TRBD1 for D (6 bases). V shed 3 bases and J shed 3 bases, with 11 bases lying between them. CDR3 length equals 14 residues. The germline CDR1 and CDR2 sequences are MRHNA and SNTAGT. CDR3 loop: CASSEPDSYYGYTF. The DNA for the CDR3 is TGTGCCAGCAGTGAACCGGACAGTTACTATGGCTACACCTTC.

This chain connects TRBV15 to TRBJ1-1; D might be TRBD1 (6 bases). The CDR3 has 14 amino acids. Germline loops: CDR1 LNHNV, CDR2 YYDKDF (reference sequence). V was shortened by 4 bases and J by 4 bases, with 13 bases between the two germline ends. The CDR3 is CATSIRQASTEAFF. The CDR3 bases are TGTGCCACCAGCATACGACAGGCCTCCACTGAAGCTTTCTTT.

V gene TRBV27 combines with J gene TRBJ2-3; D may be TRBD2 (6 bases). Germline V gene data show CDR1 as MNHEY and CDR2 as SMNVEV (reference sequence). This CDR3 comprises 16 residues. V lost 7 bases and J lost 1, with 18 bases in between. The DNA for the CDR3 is TGTGCCAGCACCCCCCTCGGAGGGCTTCGCACAGATACGCAGTATTTT. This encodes CASTPLGGLRTDTQYF.

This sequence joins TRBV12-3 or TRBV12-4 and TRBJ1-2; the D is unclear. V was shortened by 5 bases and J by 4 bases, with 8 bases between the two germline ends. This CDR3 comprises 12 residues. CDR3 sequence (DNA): TGTGCCAGCAGTCGTCAGTTCTATGGCTACACCTTC. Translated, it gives CASSRQFYGYTF.

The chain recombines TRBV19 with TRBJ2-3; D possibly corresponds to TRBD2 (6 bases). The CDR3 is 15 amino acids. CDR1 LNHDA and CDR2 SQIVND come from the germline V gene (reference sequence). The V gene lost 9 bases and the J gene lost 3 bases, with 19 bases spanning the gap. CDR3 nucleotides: TGTGCCAGCAATGAACGACTAGGAGGTACAGATACGCAGTATTTT. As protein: CASNERLGGTDTQYF.

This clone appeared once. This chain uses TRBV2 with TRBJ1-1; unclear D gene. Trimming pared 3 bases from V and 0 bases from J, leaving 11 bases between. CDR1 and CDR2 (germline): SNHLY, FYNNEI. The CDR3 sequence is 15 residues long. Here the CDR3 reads CASSDRLEMNTEAFF. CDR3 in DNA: TGTGCCAGCAGTGACAGGCTGGAAATGAACACTGAAGCTTTCTTT.

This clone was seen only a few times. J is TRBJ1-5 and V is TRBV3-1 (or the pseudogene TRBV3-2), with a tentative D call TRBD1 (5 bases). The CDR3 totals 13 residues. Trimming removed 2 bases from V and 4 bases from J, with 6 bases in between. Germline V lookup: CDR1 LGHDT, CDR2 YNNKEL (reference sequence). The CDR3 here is CASSQQGNQPQHF. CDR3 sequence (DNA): TGTGCCAGCAGCCAACAGGGTAATCAGCCCCAGCATTTT.

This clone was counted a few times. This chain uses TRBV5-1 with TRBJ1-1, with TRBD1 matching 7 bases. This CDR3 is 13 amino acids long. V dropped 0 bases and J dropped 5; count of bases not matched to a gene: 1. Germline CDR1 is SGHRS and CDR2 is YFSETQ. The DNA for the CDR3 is TGCGCCAGCAGCTTGGAGGGACAGACTGAAGCTTTCTTT. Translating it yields CASSLEGQTEAFF.

The CDR3 loop reads CASSQDGAGRSSTDTQYF. CDR3 in DNA: TGTGCCAGCAGCCAAGATGGGGCGGGGCGTTCTAGCACAGATACGCAGTATTTT. The V and J genes are TRBV14 and TRBJ2-3; TRBD2 is a possible D gene (6 bases). V lost 0 bases and J lost 0, with 16 bases in between. Germline CDR1 and CDR2: SGHDN and FVKESK. The CDR3 totals 18 residues.

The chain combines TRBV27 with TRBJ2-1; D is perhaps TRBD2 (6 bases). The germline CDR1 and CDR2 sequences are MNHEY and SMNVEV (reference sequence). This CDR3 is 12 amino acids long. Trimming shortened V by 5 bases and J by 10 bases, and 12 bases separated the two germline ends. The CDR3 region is CASSPPRGEQFF. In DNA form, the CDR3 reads TGTGCCAGCAGTCCCCCCCGGGGGGAGCAGTTCTTC.

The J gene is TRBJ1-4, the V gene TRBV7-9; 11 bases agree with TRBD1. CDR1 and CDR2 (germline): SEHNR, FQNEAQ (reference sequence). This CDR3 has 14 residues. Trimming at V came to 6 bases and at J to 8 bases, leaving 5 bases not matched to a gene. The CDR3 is CASRLGQGEEKLFF. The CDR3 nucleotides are TGTGCCAGCAGGTTGGGACAGGGGGAAGAAAAACTGTTTTTT.

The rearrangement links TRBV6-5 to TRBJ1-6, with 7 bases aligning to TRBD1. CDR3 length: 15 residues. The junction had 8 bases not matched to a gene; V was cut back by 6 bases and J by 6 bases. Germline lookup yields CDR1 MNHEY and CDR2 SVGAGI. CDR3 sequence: CASRPPGQSNSPLHF. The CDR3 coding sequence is TGTGCCAGCAGGCCACCGGGACAGAGTAATTCACCCCTCCACTTT.

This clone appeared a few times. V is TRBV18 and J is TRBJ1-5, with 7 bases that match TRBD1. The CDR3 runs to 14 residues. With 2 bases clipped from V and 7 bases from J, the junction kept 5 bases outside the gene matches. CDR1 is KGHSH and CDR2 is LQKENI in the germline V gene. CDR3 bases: TGTGCCAGCTCACCAACAGGGGTCCGGCAGCCCCAGCATTTT. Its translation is CASSPTGVRQPQHF.

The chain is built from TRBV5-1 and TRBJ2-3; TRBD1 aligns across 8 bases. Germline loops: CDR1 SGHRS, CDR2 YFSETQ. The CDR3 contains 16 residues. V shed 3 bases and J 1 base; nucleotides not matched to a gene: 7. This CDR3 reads CASSSRLGQGTDTQYF. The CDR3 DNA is TGCGCCAGCAGCTCACGTTTGGGACAGGGCACAGATACGCAGTATTTT.

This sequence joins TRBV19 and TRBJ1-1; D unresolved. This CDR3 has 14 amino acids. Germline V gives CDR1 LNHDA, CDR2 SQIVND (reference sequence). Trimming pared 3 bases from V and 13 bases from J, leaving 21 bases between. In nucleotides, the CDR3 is TGTGCCAGTAGTATTATGGTTCAAAATTTGGAGTTTTTCTTT. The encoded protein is CASSIMVQNLEFFF.

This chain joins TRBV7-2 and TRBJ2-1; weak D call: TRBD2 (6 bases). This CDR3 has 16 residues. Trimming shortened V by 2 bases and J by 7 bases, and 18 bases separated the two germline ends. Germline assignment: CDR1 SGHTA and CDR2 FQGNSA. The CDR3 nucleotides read TGTGCCAGCAGCTTACGGGCGGTAGCGGTGCAAAATGAGCAGTTCTTC. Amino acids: CASSLRAVAVQNEQFF.

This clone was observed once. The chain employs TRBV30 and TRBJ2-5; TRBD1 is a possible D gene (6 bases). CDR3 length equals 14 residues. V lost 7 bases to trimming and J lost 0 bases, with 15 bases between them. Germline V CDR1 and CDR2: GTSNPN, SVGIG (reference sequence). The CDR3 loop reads CALANTGYQETQYF. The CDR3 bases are TGTGCCTTGGCCAATACAGGGTACCAAGAGACCCAGTACTTC.

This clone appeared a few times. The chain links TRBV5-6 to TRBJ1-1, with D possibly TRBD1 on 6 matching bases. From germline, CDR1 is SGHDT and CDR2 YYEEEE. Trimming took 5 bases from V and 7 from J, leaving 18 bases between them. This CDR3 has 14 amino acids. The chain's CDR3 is CASSPTGRKGEAFF. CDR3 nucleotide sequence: TGTGCCAGCAGTCCTACAGGGCGAAAGGGTGAAGCTTTCTTT.

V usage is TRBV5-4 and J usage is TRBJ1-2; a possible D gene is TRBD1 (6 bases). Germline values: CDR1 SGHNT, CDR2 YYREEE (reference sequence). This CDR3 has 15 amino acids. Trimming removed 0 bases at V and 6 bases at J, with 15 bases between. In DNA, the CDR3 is TGTGCCAGCAGCTTGGAGAGGGGGGGTAGGGATGGCTACACCTTC. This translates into CASSLERGGRDGYTF.

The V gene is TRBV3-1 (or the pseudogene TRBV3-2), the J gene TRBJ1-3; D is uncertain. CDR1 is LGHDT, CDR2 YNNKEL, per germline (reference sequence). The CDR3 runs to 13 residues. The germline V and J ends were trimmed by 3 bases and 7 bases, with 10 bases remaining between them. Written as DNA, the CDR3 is TGTGCCAGCAGCCACGGTAGTTTTAACACCATATATTTT. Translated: CASSHGSFNTIYF.

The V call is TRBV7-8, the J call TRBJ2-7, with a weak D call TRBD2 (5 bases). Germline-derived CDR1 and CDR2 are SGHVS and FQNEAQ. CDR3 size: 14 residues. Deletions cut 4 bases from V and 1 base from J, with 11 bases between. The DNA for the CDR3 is TGTGCCAGCAGCTCCACTAGTCCTTCCTACGAGCAGTACTTC. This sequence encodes CASSSTSPSYEQYF.

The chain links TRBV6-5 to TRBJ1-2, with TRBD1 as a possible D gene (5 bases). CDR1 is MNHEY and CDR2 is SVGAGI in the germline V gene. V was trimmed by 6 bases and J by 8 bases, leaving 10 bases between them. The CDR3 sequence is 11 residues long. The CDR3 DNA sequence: TGTGCCAGCAGCCAGGGCGGAGGCTACACCTTC. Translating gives CASSQGGGYTF.

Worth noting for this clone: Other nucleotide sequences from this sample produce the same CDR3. Here the CDR3 DNA reads TGTGCCACCAGTGGGCTAGCTGGGTACAATGAGCAGTTCTTC. Its protein is CATSGLAGYNEQFF. The J gene is TRBJ2-1, the V gene TRBV24-1, with D perhaps TRBD2 (5 bases). This CDR3 has 14 residues. Looked up from germline, CDR1 is KGHDR and CDR2 is SFDVKD. Trimming took off 5 bases at V and 4 bases at J, with 11 bases between the two ends.

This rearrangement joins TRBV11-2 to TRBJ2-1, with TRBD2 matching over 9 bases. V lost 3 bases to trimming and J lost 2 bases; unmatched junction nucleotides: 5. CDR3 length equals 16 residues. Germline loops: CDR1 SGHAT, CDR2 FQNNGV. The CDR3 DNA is TGTGCCAGCAGCTTCGTCCTAGCGGGGACCTACAATGAGCAGTTCTTC. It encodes CASSFVLAGTYNEQFF.

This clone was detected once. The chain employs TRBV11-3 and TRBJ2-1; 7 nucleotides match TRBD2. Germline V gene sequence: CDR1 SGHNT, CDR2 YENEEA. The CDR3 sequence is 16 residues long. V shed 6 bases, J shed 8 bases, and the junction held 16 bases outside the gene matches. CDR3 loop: CASRGAREVHGDEQFF. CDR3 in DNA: TGTGCCAGCAGGGGTGCACGGGAGGTCCACGGAGATGAGCAGTTCTTC.

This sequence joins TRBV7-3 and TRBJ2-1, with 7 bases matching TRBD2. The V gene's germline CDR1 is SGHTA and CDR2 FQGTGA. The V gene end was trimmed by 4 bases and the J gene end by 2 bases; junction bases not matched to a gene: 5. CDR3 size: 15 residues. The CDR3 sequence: CASSSSAGPYNEQFF. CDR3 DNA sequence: TGTGCCAGCAGCTCCTCAGCGGGACCCTACAATGAGCAGTTCTTC.

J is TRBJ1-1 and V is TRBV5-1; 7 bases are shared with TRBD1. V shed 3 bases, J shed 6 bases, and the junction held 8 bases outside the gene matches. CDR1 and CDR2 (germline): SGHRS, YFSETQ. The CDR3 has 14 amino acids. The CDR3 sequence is CASSSDGQVAEAFF. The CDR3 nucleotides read TGCGCCAGCAGCTCAGACGGACAGGTGGCTGAAGCTTTCTTT.

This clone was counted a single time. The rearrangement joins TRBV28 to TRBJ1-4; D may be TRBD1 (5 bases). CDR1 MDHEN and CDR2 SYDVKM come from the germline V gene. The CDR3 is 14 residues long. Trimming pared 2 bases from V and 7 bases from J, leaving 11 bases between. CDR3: CASSLRGGSEKLFF. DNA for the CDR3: TGTGCCAGCAGTTTACGCGGGGGGAGTGAAAAACTGTTTTTT.

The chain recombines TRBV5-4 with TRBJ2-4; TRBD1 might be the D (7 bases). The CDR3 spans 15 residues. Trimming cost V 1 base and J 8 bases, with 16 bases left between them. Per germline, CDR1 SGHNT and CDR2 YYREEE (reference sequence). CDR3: CASSLKSLRGDIQYF. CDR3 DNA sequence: TGTGCCAGCAGCTTGAAGAGCCTCAGGGGGGACATTCAGTACTTC. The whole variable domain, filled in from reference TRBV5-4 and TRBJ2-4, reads ETGVTQSPTHLIKTRGQQVTLRCSSQSGHNTVSWYQQALGQGPQFIFQYYREEENGRGNFPPRFSGLQFPNYSSELNVNALELDDSALYLCASSLKSLRGDIQYFGAGTRLSVL.